This TCR beta chain was recorded in a study of blood T cell repertoires in COVID-19. About the study: Samples representing acute and convalescent COVID-19 were sourced from the United States, Italy and Spain. From T cells, B-cell-depleted T cells, or PBMCs came the material, which was cDNA or gDNA.

This CDR3 contains 16 residues. The germline gives CDR1 SGDLS, CDR2 YYNGEE. The V and J ends lost 4 bases and 7 bases respectively, with 21 bases between them. Seattle-derived patients entered the study during active infection and were followed longitudinally. Per the original data handling: Amplification with reference gene primers provided the estimates of nucleated cell counts. Assay used: immunoSEQ multiplex PCR; TCRdb lists only in-frame clones, some missing. For V, J and clone size, that table is used; D and trimming come from the DNA. Found here are roughly 200,000 clones, roughly 79% of them singletons; the top ten hold 9.5% to 11%.

The genes are TRBV9 and TRBJ2-1, with a possible D match to TRBD2 (6 bases). This receptor was taken from a woman aged 40 to 50 with COVID-19, enrolled during active disease. The sequenced sample consisted of peripheral blood. CDR3 nucleotides: TGTGCCAGCAGCCCGACGTTACTCGGGAGATGGAATGAGCAGTTCTTC. As protein: CASSPTLLGRWNEQFF. Full variable domain (outside the CDR3, taken from reference TRBV9 and TRBJ2-1): DSGVTQTPKHLITATGQRVTLRCSPRSGDLSVYWYQQSLDQGLQFLIQYYNGEERAKGNILERFSAQQFPDLHSELNLSSLELGDSALYFCASSPTLLGRWNEQFFGPGTRLTVL.